The 13 T cell receptor beta chains presented below share a single source sample, sequenced in a study of a mutant IDH1 vaccine in newly diagnosed glioma. The time point: week 47, end of study. In every dose of vaccine, 300 ug of mutant IDH1 20-mer peptide was given alongside topical imiquimod. Clones were read by immunoSEQ multiplex PCR, and TCRdb kept only the in-frame ones, dropping some. The sample records tens of thousands of clones, approximately 88% being singletons. Which antigens these TCRs recognize remains unknown. Sequencing was performed on PBMCs, taken from a glioma patient whose treatment included an IDH1 peptide vaccine. These receptor sequences come from a woman younger than 45 with glioma. Some clones in this sample may be carry-over from other donors' samples.

The rearrangement links TRBV5-4 to TRBJ2-5; perhaps TRBD2 as D (7 bases). This CDR3 is built from 15 residues. V lost 4 bases, J lost 0 bases, and 13 bases lay in between. In germline, CDR1 is SGHNT, CDR2 YYREEE (reference sequence). This CDR3 reads CASSTGGAHQETQYF. The DNA of the CDR3 is TGTGCCAGCAGCACTGGGGGGGCCCACCAAGAGACCCAGTACTTC.

The chain joins TRBV6-5 to TRBJ1-2; D remains unclear. This CDR3 has 12 amino acids. The germline V gene has CDR1 MNHEY and CDR2 SVGAGI. V was cut by 8 bases and J by 3 bases, with 10 bases left in between. The chain's CDR3 is CASGQIHYGYTF. CDR3 nucleotide sequence: TGTGCCAGCGGGCAAATCCACTATGGCTACACCTTC.

V and J are TRBV10-2 and TRBJ1-3; D is perhaps TRBD1 (5 bases). This CDR3 is 14 amino acids long. Germline loops: CDR1 WSHSY, CDR2 SAAADI. Trimming removed 0 bases from V and 4 bases from J, with 7 bases in between. CDR3 protein: CASSESGGGNTIYF. The CDR3 bases are TGCGCCAGCAGTGAGTCTGGGGGAGGAAACACCATATATTTT.

This clone showed up just a few times. V is TRBV10-1 and J is TRBJ1-1, with D maybe TRBD1 (6 bases). There are 13 residues in the CDR3. The V end was cut by 0 bases, the J end by 12 bases, with 14 bases between. Germline lookup yields CDR1 WNHNN and CDR2 SYGVQD (reference sequence). The CDR3 bases are TGCGCCAGCAGTGAGTCGGGGGGCGTGCGAACTTTCTTT. It codes for CASSESGGVRTFF.

The chain couples TRBV15 to TRBJ1-1; no clear D gene. This CDR3 has 13 residues. Germline values: CDR1 LNHNV, CDR2 YYDKDF (reference sequence). Trimming shortened V by 0 bases and J by 1 base, and 3 bases separated the two germline ends. The chain's CDR3 is CATSRESNTEAFF. The CDR3 nucleotides are TGTGCCACCAGCAGAGAATCGAACACTGAAGCTTTCTTT.

This chain joins TRBV12-5 and TRBJ1-1; D remains ambiguous. V was pared by 8 bases and J by 1 base, with 8 bases between. Germline CDR1 and CDR2: LGHNT and FRNRAP. This CDR3 contains 12 residues. Here the CDR3 reads CASSRTNTEAFF. Written as DNA, the CDR3 is TGTGCTAGTAGCCGAACGAACACTGAAGCTTTCTTT.

The chain couples TRBV5-1 to TRBJ2-7, with TRBD1 as a possible D gene (6 bases). V lost 2 bases, J lost 1 base, and 16 bases lay in between. Germline V CDR1 and CDR2: SGHRS, YFSETQ. The CDR3 is made up of 16 amino acids. The CDR3 sequence: CASSFQQGVESYEQYF. CDR3 DNA sequence: TGCGCCAGCAGCTTCCAACAGGGAGTAGAGTCCTACGAGCAGTACTTC. The complete variable domain, with remaining parts taken from reference TRBV5-1 and TRBJ2-7, reads KAGVTQTPRYLIKTRGQQVTLSCSPISGHRSVSWYQQTPGQGLQFLFEYFSETQRNKGNFPGRFSGRQFSNSRSEMNVSTLELGDSALYLCASSFQQGVESYEQYFGPGTRLTVT.

This clone was picked up a small number of times. This chain uses TRBV19 with TRBJ2-6; D is possibly TRBD2 (5 bases). In germline, CDR1 is LNHDA, CDR2 SQIVND (reference sequence). V shed 1 base and J shed 2 bases, with 15 bases lying between them. CDR3 length: 18 amino acids. CDR3 region: CASSIGFDGGAGANVLTF. Written as DNA, the CDR3 is TGTGCCAGTAGTATAGGGTTCGATGGAGGCGCTGGGGCCAACGTCCTGACTTTC.

The rearrangement links TRBV5-1 to TRBJ2-5; D is unresolved. The CDR3 loop spans 11 amino acids. In germline, CDR1 is SGHRS, CDR2 YFSETQ. V was pared by 5 bases and J by 2 bases, with 4 bases between. In DNA, the CDR3 is TGCGCCAGCAGGGTTCAAGAGACCCAGTACTTC. As protein: CASRVQETQYF.

The rearrangement uses TRBV19 and TRBJ2-6; D is perhaps TRBD2 (5 bases). Germline V lookup: CDR1 LNHDA, CDR2 SQIVND (reference sequence). The CDR3 has 15 amino acids. Trimming pared 7 bases from V and 0 bases from J, leaving 10 bases between. CDR3 nucleotides: TGTGCCAGTATCCCCAGCGGCTCTGGGGCCAACGTCCTGACTTTC. Its protein is CASIPSGSGANVLTF.

Points on this clone: Within the sample, other DNA sequences also encode this same CDR3. J is TRBJ2-7 and V is TRBV27; TRBD2 is a possible D gene (6 bases). The CDR3 has 11 residues. From germline, CDR1 is MNHEY and CDR2 SMNVEV (reference sequence). The V gene lost 3 bases and the J gene lost 7 bases, with 7 bases spanning the gap. The CDR3 DNA reads as TGTGCCAGCAGTTTCCGGGGGGAGCAGTACTTC. It translates to CASSFRGEQYF.

The chain joins TRBV5-1 to TRBJ2-7, with D perhaps matching TRBD2 (5 bases). Trimming removed 0 bases at V and 5 bases at J, with 6 bases between. CDR1 is SGHRS and CDR2 is YFSETQ in the germline V gene. The CDR3 covers 12 residues. The CDR3 protein is CASSLVGDEQYF. Written as DNA, the CDR3 is TGCGCCAGCAGCTTGGTCGGGGACGAGCAGTACTTC.

Here the CDR3 DNA reads TGTGCCAGCAGCCGGGACGCAAAATCCCAAGAGACCCAGTACTTC. Translation: CASSRDAKSQETQYF. J is TRBJ2-5 and V is TRBV5-6; tentatively, D is TRBD1 or TRBD2 (5 bases each). V lost 4 bases and J lost 1, with 14 bases in between. Per germline, CDR1 SGHDT and CDR2 YYEEEE. CDR3 length equals 15 residues.